This T cell receptor (beta chain) was sequenced for a study of metastatic and nonmetastatic thyroid tumors. Whole-study context: Repertoire data that came from the blood and tumor or nodule tissue of malignant and benign thyroid patients were compared. General study points: Reported TCR beta diversity, measured in blood and tumor, was significantly higher for malignant thyroid tumors than for benign nodules.

This clone was picked up many times. The antigen remains undetermined. The CDR3 consists of 13 residues. Per germline, CDR1 MNHNS and CDR2 SASEGT. V trimming: 6 bases; J trimming: 6 bases; junction bases outside the gene matches: 7. In the original workflow: A classifier of distant metastasis in papillary thyroid cancer was built from CDR3 differences (across clinicopathological groups). MiXCR re-clonotyped the PCR reads for TCRdb. V and J calls and clone size were set by TCRdb, not the authors. This table holds around 20,000 clones, about 19% found once. Thyroid surgery had not been preceded by any treatment in any patient.

The receptor was isolated from a female donor with papillary thyroid cancer or a benign thyroid nodule (not recorded which). Some clones in this sample may be carry-over from other donors' samples. Sequencing used tumor tissue. The rearrangement uses TRBV6-1 and TRBJ1-2; 7 bases align to TRBD1. The CDR3 nucleotides are TGTGCCAGCAGCCAGACAGGGAATAATGGCTACACCTTC. Protein: CASSQTGNNGYTF.